These 3 T cell receptor beta chains were sequenced from one sample in a study of OX40 agonist ivuxolimab in advanced cancers. Sequencing used immunoSEQ multiplex PCR; TCRdb keeps in-frame clones, though not all of them. The sample includes some 64,000 clones, around 92% of them seen just once. The material was CD4+ or CD8+ T cells sorted from blood, obtained in a trial of the OX40 agonist ivuxolimab. Receptor source: an adult with an advanced solid tumor such as melanoma, head and neck, liver or kidney cancer.

The chain recombines TRBV4-3 with TRBJ1-5, with D perhaps matching TRBD1 (5 bases). CDR1 and CDR2 (germline): LGHNA, YSLEER. The CDR3 totals 14 residues. V lost 3 bases and J 5 bases, leaving 11 bases between the germline ends. The CDR3 region is CASSQSWGHQPQHF. CDR3 sequence (DNA): TGCGCCAGCAGCCAGTCATGGGGCCATCAGCCCCAGCATTTT.

To note about this clone: The sample carries other DNA sequences with the same CDR3. This chain joins TRBV30 and TRBJ2-7; D is possibly TRBD1 (6 bases). The CDR3 has 12 amino acids. V was trimmed by 0 bases and J by 3 bases, leaving 6 bases between them. The germline V gene encodes CDR1 GTSNPN and CDR2 SVGIG (reference sequence). CDR3 residues: CAWSVQGYEQYF. CDR3 DNA sequence: TGTGCCTGGAGTGTACAGGGCTACGAGCAGTACTTC.

The chain employs TRBV6-5 and TRBJ1-3, with a weak D call TRBD1 (6 bases). This CDR3 has 13 amino acids. V was pared by 6 bases and J by 4 bases, with 10 bases between. Germline CDR1 is MNHEY and CDR2 is SVGAGI. The CDR3 DNA follows: TGTGCCAGCAGGGCAGGGGAAGGAAACACCATATATTTT. It translates to CASRAGEGNTIYF.